This T cell receptor (beta chain) was documented in a study of tumor-infiltrating lymphocytes in primary liver carcinoma (dated by TCRdb to the late 2010s). Notes on the research overall: Between late 2015 and 2016, a few patients in China with histopathologically diagnosed primary liver carcinoma had surgical resection. The five patients, three men and two women aged 30 to 69 years, had hepatocellular carcinoma (four) or combined HCC and intrahepatic cholangiocarcinoma (one). The five patients had tumors of stage T1-T3 N0M0, with maximum diameters ranging from about 4 to 11 cm. Roughly 3.5 to 8 million productive TCRbeta reads were obtained per sample, and no significant difference in read depth was found between tissue types. The study combined TCRbeta repertoire sequencing, expression microarrays and whole-exome sequencing across five regions of each liver tumor, with adjacent normal tissue and blood. A total of approximately 35 specimens from 5 patients underwent TCRbeta repertoire sequencing, comprising 25 tumor regions, 5 adjacent noncancerous liver tissues and 5 peripheral blood samples. High reproducibility was observed for the technical replicate repertoires, with mean shared-clone rates roughly 0.92 and correlation coefficients above 0.95.

This clonotype was detected only once. The antigen it binds to is not known. Base qualities are missing; no much larger clone stands one base away. One read alone provides weak support. RNA from unsorted whole blood was extracted with TRIzol reagent, and germline DNA was obtained with the DNeasy Blood & Tissue kit. Patients had chronic HBV infection and were treatment-naive at sampling. Before surgery, roughly 4.2 milliliters of peripheral blood were drawn into K2EDTA tubes. The CDR3, cysteine through phenylalanine, is 15 amino acids long. Here the CDR3 DNA is all that survives: 45 bases in frame from base 1. CDR1 MNHEY and CDR2 SVGAGI were looked up in the germline V gene. V gives up 5 bases and J gives up 4 bases, and the segment between their germline ends measures 17 bases. What the authors observed across the whole study: The top 250 clones made up a significantly larger repertoire fraction in tumors than in blood (p = 0.039). Pairs of tumor regions showed greater repertoire overlap (mean roughly 36%) than tumor-adjacent pairs (roughly 17%) or tumor-blood pairs (approximately 15%), which is consistent with antigen-driven expansion. Because sequencing covered only the TCR beta chain and unpaired alpha chains were not captured, true repertoire diversity is likely underestimated. Bulk unsorted samples precluded comparing CD4+ and CD8+ T cell repertoires. The study included only four or five patients, and the authors note findings should be validated in a larger study.

Using a constant-region primer and ProtoScript II reverse transcriptase, TCRbeta-specific cDNA was reverse-transcribed from 500 to 650 ng total RNA. TCRbeta libraries were built with three nested multiplex PCR rounds, a slightly modified ARM-PCR procedure. Each of the first two PCR rounds ran for approximately 10 cycles and used multiplex TRBV1-TRBV30 forward primers together with a Cbeta reverse primer. A final 25-cycle PCR with Deep VentR polymerase added sample barcodes and Illumina adapters. Amplicons of 200-500 bp were gel-purified with a QIAquick gel extraction kit before sequencing. TCRbeta amplicons were sequenced on an Illumina HiSeq 2500 with 250-bp paired-end reads. In the authors' own workflow: Reads were quality-trimmed with Trimmomatic v0.33, and paired reads were merged with FLASH v1.2.11 to recover full CDR3 sequences. V, D and J germline segments were assigned to the rearranged TCRbeta sequences using MiGEC v1.2.1b. Clonotype statistics and Shannon-Wiener diversity indices were calculated with VDJtools v1.0.0. Except for diversity analysis, only each sample's 250 most abundant clonotypes were used in subsequent analyses to reduce sampling bias. The public reads were reanalyzed by TCRdb: fastp trimming at Q25, MiXCR alignment, in-frame beta chains only. All rows with the same CDR3 protein become a single entry with the most common DNA and genes. TCRdb assigned the V and J calls; the authors' analysis was not used. The sample table records some 200,000 distinct CDR3 sequences; less than 65% of these occur just once. The top ten hold approximately 7% of the sample.

The chain links TRBV6-5 with TRBJ1-1; the D gene cannot be named for sure. The sample comprised peripheral blood. The sequence was obtained from an older woman with primary liver carcinoma and hepatitis B virus infection. The DNA sequence is as follows: TGTGCCAGCAGTCTTCGGGAGGACCCGAGCACTGAAGCTTTCTTT. Its protein reads: CASSLREDPSTEAFF.